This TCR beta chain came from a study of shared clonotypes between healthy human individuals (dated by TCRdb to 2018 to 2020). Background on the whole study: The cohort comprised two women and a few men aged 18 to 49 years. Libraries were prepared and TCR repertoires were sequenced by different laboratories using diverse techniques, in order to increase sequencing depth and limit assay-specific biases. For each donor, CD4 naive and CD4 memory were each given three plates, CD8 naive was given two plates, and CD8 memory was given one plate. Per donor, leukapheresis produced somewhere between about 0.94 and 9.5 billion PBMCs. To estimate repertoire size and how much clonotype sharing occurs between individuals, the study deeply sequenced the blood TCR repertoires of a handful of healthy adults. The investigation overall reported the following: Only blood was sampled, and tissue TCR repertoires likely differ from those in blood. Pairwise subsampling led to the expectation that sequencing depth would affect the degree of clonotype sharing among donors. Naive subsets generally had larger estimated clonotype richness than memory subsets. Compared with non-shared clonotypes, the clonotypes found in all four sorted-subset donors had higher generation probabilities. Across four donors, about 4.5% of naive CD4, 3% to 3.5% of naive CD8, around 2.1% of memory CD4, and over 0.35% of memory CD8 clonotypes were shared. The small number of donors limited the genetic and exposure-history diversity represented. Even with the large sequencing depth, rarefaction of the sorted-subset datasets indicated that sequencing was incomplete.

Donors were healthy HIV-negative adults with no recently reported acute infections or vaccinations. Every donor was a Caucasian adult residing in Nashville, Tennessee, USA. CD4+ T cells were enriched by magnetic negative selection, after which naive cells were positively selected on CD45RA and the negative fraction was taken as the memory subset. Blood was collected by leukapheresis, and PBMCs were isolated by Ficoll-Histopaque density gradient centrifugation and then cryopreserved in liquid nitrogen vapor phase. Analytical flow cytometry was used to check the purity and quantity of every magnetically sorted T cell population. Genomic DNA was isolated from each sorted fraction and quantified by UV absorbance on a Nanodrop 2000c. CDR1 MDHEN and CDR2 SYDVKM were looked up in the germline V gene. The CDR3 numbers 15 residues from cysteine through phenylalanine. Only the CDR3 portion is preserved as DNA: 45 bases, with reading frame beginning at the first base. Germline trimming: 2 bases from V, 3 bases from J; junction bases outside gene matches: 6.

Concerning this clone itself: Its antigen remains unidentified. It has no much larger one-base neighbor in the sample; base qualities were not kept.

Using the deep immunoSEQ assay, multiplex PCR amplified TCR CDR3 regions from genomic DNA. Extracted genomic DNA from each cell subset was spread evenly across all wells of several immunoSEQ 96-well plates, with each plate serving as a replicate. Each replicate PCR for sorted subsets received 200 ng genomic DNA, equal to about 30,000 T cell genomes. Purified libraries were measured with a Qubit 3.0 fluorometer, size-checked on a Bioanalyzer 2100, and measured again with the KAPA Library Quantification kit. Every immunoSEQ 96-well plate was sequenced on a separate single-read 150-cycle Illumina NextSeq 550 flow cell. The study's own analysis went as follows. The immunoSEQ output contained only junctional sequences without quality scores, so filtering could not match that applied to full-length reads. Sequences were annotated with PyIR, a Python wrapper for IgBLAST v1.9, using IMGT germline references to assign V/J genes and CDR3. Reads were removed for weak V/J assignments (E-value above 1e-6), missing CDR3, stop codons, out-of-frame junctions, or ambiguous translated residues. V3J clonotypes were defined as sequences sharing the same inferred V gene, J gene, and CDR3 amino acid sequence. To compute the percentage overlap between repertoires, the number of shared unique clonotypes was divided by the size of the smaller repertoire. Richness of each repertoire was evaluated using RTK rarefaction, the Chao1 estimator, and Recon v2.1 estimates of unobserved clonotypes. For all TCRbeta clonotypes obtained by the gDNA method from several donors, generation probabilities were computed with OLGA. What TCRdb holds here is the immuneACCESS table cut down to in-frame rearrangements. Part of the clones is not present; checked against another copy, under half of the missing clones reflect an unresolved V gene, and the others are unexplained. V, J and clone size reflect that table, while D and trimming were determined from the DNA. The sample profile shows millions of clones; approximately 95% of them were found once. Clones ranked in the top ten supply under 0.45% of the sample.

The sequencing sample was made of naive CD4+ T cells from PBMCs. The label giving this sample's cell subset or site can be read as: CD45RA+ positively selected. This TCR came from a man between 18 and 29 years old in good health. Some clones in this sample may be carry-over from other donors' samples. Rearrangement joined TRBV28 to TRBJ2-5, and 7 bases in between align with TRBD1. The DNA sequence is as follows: TGTGCCAGCAGTTTAACAGGGGACGCTGAAGAGACCCAGTACTTC. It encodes CASSLTGDAEETQYF. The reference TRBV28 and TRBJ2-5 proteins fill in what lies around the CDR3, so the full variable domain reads DVKVTQSSRYLVKRTGEKVFLECVQDMDHENMFWYRQDPGLGLRLIYFSYDVKMKEKGDIPEGYSVSREKKERFSLILESASTNQTSMYLCASSLTGDAEETQYFGPGTRLLVL.